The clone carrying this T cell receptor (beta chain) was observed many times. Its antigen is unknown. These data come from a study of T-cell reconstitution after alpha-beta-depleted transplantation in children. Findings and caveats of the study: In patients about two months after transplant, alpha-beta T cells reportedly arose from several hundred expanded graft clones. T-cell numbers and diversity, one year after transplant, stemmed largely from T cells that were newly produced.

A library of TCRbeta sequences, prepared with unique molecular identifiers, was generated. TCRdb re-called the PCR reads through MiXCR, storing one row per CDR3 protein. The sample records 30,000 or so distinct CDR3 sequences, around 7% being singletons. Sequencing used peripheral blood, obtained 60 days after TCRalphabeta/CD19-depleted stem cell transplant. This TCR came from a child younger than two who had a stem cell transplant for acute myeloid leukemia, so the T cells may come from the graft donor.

CDR3 DNA: TGTGCCATCAGTTTCAGGGGTGGGATGAACACTGAAGCTTTCTTT. This gives the protein CAISFRGGMNTEAFF. The genes are TRBV10-3 and TRBJ1-1, with D perhaps TRBD1 (6 bases). The V gene's germline CDR1 is ENHRY and CDR2 SYGVKD. CDR3 length: 15 residues. The V gene lost 5 bases and the J gene lost 0 bases, with 13 bases spanning the gap.